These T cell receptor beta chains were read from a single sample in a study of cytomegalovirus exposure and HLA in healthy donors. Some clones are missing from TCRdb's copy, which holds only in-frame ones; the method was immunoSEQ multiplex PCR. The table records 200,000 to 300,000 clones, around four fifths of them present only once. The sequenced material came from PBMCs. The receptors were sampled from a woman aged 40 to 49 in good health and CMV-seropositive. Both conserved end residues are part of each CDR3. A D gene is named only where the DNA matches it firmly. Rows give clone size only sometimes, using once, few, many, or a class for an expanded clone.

CDR3aa: CASSLGGTSTDTQYF
CDR3nt: TGCGCCAGCAGCTTGGGCGGGACTAGCACAGATACGCAGTATTTT
d_gene: NA
j_gene: TRBJ2-3
v_gene: TRBV5-1
abundance: NA

CDR3aa: CASSSSGWGWNQPQHF
CDR3nt: TGTGCCAGCAGCTCATCGGGGTGGGGATGGAATCAGCCCCAGCATTTT
d_gene: NA
j_gene: TRBJ1-5
v_gene: TRBV7-8
abundance: NA

CDR3aa: CASSFPPREGYNTGELFF
CDR3nt: TGTGCCAGCAGCTTTCCTCCGCGGGAGGGCTATAACACCGGGGAGCTGTTTTTT
d_gene: TRBD2
j_gene: TRBJ2-2
v_gene: TRBV7-8
abundance: NA

CDR3aa: CASSKEASPGQNTEAFF
CDR3nt: TGTGCCAGCAGCAAAGAAGCTTCCCCAGGCCAAAACACTGAAGCTTTCTTT
d_gene: NA
j_gene: TRBJ1-1
v_gene: TRBV21-1
abundance: NA

CDR3aa: CASTPGWAHGYTF
CDR3nt: TGTGCCAGTACGCCAGGGTGGGCCCATGGCTACACCTTC
d_gene: NA
j_gene: TRBJ1-2
v_gene: TRBV19
abundance: NA

CDR3aa: CASSLGRGTEAFF
CDR3nt: TGTGCCAGCAGCTTGGGCAGGGGAACTGAAGCTTTCTTT
d_gene: NA
j_gene: TRBJ1-1
v_gene: TRBV5-4
abundance: NA

CDR3aa: CASSLGTGIRELFF
CDR3nt: TGCGCCAGCAGCTTAGGGACAGGGATCAGGGAGCTGTTTTTT
d_gene: TRBD1
j_gene: TRBJ2-2
v_gene: TRBV5-1
abundance: NA

CDR3aa: CASSLGAGPGDTQYF
CDR3nt: TGTGCCAGCAGTTTGGGGGCAGGGCCCGGGGATACGCAGTATTTT
d_gene: NA
j_gene: TRBJ2-3
v_gene: TRBV28
abundance: NA

CDR3aa: CASSISPGPNTEAFF
CDR3nt: TGTGCCAGTAGTATATCCCCAGGCCCGAACACTGAAGCTTTCTTT
d_gene: NA
j_gene: TRBJ1-1
v_gene: TRBV19
abundance: NA

CDR3aa: CASSSFRGERETATQYF
CDR3nt: TGTGCCAGTAGTAGCTTCAGGGGTGAGCGGGAGACCGCTACGCAGTATTTT
d_gene: TRBD2
j_gene: TRBJ2-3
v_gene: TRBV19
abundance: NA

CDR3aa: CASSSQTPGGNTEAFF
CDR3nt: TGTGCCAGCAGTTCCCAGACACCAGGGGGGAACACTGAAGCTTTCTTT
d_gene: TRBD1
j_gene: TRBJ1-1
v_gene: TRBV28
abundance: NA

CDR3aa: CASSLGLYGYTF
CDR3nt: TGTGCCAGCAGTTTGGGCCTCTATGGCTACACCTTC
d_gene: NA
j_gene: TRBJ1-2
v_gene: TRBV28
abundance: NA

CDR3aa: CASSFLRGAADTQYF
CDR3nt: TGTGCCAGCAGCTTCCTTCGGGGAGCGGCAGATACGCAGTATTTT
d_gene: NA
j_gene: TRBJ2-3
v_gene: TRBV7-2
abundance: NA

CDR3aa: CASRRELVSSYEQYF
CDR3nt: TGCGCCAGCAGGAGGGAACTAGTTAGCTCCTACGAGCAGTACTTC
d_gene: NA
j_gene: TRBJ2-7
v_gene: TRBV4-1
abundance: NA

CDR3aa: CASSLGLAGGTYEQYF
CDR3nt: TGCGCCAGCAGCTTGGGACTAGCGGGAGGGACTTACGAGCAGTACTTC
d_gene: TRBD2
j_gene: TRBJ2-7
v_gene: TRBV5-1
abundance: NA

CDR3aa: CASSLPGQGAFGNTIYF
CDR3nt: TGTGCCAGCAGTTTGCCGGGACAGGGGGCATTTGGAAACACCATATATTTT
d_gene: TRBD1
j_gene: TRBJ1-3
v_gene: TRBV11-3
abundance: NA

CDR3aa: CASSSAGGFEQFF
CDR3nt: TGTGCCAGCAGCTCCGCGGGAGGGTTTGAGCAGTTCTTC
d_gene: TRBD2
j_gene: TRBJ2-1
v_gene: TRBV7-3
abundance: few

CDR3aa: CARTSEGVYSDTQYF
CDR3nt: TGTGCCAGAACTAGCGAGGGAGTTTATTCAGATACGCAGTATTTT
d_gene: TRBD2
j_gene: TRBJ2-3
v_gene: TRBV27
abundance: NA